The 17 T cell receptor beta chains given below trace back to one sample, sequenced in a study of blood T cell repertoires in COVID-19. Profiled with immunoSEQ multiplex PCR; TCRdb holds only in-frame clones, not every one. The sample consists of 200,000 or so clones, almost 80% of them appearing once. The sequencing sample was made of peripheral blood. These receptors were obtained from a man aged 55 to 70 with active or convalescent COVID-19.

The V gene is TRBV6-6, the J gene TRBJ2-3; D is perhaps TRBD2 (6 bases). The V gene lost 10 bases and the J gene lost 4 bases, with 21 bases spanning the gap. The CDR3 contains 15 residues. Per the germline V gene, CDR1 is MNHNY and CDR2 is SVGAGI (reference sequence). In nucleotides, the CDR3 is TGTGCCACCGATAACGGAGGGGCGATGGCAGATACGCAGTATTTT. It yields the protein CATDNGGAMADTQYF.

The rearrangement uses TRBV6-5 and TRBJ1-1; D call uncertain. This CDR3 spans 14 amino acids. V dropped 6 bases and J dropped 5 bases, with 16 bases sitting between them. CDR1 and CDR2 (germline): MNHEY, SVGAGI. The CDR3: CASRSAGARTEAFF. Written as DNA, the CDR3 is TGTGCCAGCAGGAGCGCGGGAGCCCGGACTGAAGCTTTCTTT.

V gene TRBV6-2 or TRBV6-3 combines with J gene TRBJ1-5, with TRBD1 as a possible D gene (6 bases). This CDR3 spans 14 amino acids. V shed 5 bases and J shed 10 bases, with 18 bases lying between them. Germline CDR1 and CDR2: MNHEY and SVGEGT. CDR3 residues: CASSQTQGSVPQHF. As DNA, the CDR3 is TGTGCCAGCAGTCAAACCCAGGGGTCCGTTCCCCAGCATTTT.

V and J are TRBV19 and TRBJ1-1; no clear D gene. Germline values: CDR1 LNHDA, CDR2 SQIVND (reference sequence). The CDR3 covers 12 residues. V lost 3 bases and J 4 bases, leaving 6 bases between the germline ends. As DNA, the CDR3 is TGTGCCAGTAGTATTGTAGCCACTGAAGCTTTCTTT. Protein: CASSIVATEAFF.

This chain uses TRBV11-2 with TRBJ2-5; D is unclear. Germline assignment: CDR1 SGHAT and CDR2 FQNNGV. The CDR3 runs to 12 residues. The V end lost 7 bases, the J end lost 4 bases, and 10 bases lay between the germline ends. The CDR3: CASKSDSETQYF. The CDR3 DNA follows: TGTGCCAGCAAGTCCGACTCAGAGACCCAGTACTTC.

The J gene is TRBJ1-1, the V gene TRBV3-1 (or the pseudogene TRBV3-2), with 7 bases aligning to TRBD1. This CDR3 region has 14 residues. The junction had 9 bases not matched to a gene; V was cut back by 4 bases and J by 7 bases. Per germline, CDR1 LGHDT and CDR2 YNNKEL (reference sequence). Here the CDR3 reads CASSRPGQNYEAFF. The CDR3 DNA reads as TGTGCCAGCAGCCGCCCGGGACAGAACTATGAAGCTTTCTTT.

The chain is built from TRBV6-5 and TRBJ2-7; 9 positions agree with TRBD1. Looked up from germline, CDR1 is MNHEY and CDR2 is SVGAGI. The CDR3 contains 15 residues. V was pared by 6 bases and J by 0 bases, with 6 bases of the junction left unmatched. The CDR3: CASRLGQGRSYEQYF. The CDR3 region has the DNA TGTGCCAGCAGATTGGGACAGGGTCGCTCCTACGAGCAGTACTTC.

The CDR3, as DNA: TGTGCCAGCAGCTTAAGGGGGTTGGGGAACACTGAAGCTTTCTTT. It translates to CASSLRGLGNTEAFF. This chain joins TRBV11-1 and TRBJ1-1; D might be TRBD1 (6 bases). The CDR3 extends over 15 amino acids. Germline V gene lookup returns CDR1 SGHAT and CDR2 FQDESV (reference sequence). Trimming stripped 2 bases from V and 1 base from J, with 11 bases between.

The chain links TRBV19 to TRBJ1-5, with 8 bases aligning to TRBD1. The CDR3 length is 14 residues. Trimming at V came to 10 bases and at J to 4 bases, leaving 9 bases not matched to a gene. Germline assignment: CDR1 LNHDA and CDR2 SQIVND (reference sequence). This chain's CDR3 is CATEDRGRNQPQHF. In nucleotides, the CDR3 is TGTGCCACCGAAGACAGGGGTAGGAATCAGCCCCAGCATTTT.

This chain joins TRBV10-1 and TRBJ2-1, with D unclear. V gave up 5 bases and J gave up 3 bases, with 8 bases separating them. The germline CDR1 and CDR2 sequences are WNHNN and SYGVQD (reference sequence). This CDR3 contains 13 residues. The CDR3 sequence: CASSPPLYNEQFF. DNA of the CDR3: TGCGCCAGCAGTCCCCCCCTCTACAATGAGCAGTTCTTC.

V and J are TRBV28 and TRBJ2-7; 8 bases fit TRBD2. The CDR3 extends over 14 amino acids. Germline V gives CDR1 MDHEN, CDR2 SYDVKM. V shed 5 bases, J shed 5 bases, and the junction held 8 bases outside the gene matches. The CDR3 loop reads CASSPPGGGHEQYF. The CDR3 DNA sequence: TGTGCCAGCAGTCCTCCGGGGGGGGGTCACGAGCAGTACTTC. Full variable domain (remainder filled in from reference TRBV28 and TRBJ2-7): DVKVTQSSRYLVKRTGEKVFLECVQDMDHENMFWYRQDPGLGLRLIYFSYDVKMKEKGDIPEGYSVSREKKERFSLILESASTNQTSMYLCASSPPGGGHEQYFGPGTRLTVT.

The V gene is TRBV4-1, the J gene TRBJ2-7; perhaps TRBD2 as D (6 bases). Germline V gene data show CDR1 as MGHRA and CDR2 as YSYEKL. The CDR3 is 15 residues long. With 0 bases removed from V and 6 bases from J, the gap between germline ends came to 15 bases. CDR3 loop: CASSQEAPLAAEQYF. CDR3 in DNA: TGCGCCAGCAGCCAAGAGGCTCCTTTAGCGGCCGAGCAGTACTTC.

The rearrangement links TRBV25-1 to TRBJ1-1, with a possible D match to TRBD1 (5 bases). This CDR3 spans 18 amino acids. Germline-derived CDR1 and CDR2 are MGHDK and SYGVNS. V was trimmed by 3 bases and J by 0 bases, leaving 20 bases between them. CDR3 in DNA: TGTGCCAGCAGTGAGACCCTCCGGGCAGGGACTATGAACACTGAAGCTTTCTTT. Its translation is CASSETLRAGTMNTEAFF.

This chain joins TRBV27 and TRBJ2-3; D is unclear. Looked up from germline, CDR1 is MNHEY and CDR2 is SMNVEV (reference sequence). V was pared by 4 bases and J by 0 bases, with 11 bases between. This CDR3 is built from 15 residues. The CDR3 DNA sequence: TGTGCCAGCAGTTCACTCACCCTTAGCACAGATACGCAGTATTTT. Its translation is CASSSLTLSTDTQYF.

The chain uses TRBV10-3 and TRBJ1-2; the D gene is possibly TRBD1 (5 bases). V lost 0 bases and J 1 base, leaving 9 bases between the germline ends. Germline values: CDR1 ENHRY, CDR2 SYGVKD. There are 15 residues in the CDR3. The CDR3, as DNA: TGTGCCATCAGTGAGTCGGGGGGAAGTAACTATGGCTACACCTTC. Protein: CAISESGGSNYGYTF.

The CDR3 loop is CSGQIQETQYF. The CDR3 nucleotides read TGCAGTGGGCAGATTCAAGAGACCCAGTACTTC. The chain recombines TRBV20-1 with TRBJ2-5; the D is unclear. V was cut by 7 bases and J by 2 bases, with 8 bases left in between. The CDR3 is 11 residues long. Germline V CDR1 and CDR2: DFQATT, SNEGSKA (reference sequence).

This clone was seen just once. CDR3: CASSSPGQAVTGELFF. CDR3 DNA sequence: TGCGCCAGCAGCTCCCCTGGACAGGCCGTCACCGGGGAGCTGTTTTTT. The V call is TRBV5-1, the J call TRBJ2-2, with 7 positions matching TRBD1. Per the germline V gene, CDR1 is SGHRS and CDR2 is YFSETQ. The length of the CDR3 is 16 residues. V shed 3 bases, J shed 4 bases, and the junction held 9 bases outside the gene matches. The full variable domain, in which reference TRBV5-1 and TRBJ2-2 provide the parts outside the CDR3, is KAGVTQTPRYLIKTRGQQVTLSCSPISGHRSVSWYQQTPGQGLQFLFEYFSETQRNKGNFPGRFSGRQFSNSRSEMNVSTLELGDSALYLCASSSPGQAVTGELFFGEGSRLTVL.